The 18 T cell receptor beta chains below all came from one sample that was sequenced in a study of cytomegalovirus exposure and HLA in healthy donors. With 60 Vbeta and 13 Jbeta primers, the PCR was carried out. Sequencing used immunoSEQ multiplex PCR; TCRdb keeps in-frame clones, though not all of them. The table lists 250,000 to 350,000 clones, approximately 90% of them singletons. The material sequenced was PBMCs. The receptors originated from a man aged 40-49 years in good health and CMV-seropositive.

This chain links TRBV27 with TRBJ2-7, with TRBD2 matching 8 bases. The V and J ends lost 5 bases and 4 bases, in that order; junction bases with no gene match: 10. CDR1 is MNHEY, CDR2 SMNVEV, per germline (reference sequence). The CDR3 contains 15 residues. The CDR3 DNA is TGTGCCAGCAGTCCCCGCGCGGGGGGCTTTTACGAGCAGTACTTC. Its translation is CASSPRAGGFYEQYF.

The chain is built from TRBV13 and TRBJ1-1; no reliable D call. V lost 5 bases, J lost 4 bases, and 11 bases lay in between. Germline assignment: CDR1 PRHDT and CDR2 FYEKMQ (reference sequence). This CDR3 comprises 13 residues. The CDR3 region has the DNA TGTGCCAGCAGCCCGGGGAGGGCCACTGAAGCTTTCTTT. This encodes CASSPGRATEAFF.

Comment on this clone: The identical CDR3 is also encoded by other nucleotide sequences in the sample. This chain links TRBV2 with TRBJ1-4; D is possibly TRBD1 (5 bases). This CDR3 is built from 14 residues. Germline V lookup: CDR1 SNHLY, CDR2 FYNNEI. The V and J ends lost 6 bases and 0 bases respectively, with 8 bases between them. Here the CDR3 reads CASSGGATNEKLFF. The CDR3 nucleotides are TGTGCCAGCAGCGGAGGGGCAACTAATGAAAAACTGTTTTTT.

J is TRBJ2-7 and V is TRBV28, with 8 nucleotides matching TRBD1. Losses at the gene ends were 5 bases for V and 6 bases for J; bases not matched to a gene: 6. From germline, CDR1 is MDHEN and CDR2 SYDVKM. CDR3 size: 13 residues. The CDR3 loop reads CASSTADRGEQYF. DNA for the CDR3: TGTGCCAGCAGTACCGCTGACAGGGGCGAGCAGTACTTC.

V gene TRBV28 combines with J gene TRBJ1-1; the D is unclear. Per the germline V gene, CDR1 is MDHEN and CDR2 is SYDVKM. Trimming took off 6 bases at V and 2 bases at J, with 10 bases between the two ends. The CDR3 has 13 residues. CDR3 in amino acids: CASRAGFNTEAFF. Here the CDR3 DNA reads TGTGCCAGCAGGGCGGGATTCAACACTGAAGCTTTCTTT.

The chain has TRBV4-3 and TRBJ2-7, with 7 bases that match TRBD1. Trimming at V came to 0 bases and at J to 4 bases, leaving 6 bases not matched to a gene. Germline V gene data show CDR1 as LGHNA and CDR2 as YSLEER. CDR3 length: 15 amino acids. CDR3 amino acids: CASSQDSGGKYEQYF. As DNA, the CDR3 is TGCGCCAGCAGCCAAGATTCAGGGGGTAAATACGAGCAGTACTTC.

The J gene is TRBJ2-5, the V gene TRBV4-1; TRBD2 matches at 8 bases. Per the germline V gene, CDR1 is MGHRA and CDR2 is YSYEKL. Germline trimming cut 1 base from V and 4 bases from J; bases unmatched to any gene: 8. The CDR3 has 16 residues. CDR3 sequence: CASSQAPAGALETQYF. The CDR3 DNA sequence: TGCGCCAGCAGCCAAGCCCCAGCGGGAGCTTTAGAGACCCAGTACTTC.

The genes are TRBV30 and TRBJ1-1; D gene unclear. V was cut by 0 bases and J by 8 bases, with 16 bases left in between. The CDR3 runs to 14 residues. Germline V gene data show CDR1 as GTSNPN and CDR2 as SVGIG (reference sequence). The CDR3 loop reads CAWSVGGSLGEAFF. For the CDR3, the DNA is TGTGCCTGGAGTGTGGGTGGGTCCTTGGGCGAAGCTTTCTTT.

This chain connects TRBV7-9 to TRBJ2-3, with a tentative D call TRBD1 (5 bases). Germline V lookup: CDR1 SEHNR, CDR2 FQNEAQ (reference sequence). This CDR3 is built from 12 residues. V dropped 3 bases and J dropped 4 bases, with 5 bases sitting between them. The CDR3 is CASSLTADTQYF. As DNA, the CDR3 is TGTGCCAGCAGCTTGACAGCAGATACGCAGTATTTT.

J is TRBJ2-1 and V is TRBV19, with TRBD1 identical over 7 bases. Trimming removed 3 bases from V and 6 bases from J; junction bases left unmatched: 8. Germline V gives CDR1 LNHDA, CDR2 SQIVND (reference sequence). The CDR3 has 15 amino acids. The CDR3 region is CASSIGPGGVNEQFF. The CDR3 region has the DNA TGTGCCAGTAGTATCGGGCCAGGGGGTGTCAATGAGCAGTTCTTC.

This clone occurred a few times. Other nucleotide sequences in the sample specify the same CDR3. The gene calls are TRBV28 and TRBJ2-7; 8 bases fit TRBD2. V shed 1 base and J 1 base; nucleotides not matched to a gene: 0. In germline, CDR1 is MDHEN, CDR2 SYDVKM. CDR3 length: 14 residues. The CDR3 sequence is CASSLLAGSYEQYF. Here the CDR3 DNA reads TGTGCCAGCAGTTTATTAGCGGGATCCTACGAGCAGTACTTC.

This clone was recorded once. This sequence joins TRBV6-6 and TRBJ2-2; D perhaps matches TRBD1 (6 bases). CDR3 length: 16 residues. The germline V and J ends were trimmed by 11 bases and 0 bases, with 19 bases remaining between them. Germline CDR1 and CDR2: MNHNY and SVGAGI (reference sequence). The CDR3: CAGKRVQGPNTGELFF. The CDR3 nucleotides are TGTGCCGGTAAAAGGGTACAGGGCCCGAACACCGGGGAGCTGTTTTTT.

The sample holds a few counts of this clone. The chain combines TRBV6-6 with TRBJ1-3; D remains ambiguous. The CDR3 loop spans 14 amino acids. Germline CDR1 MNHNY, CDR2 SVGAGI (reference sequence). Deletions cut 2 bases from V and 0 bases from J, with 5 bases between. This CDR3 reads CASSYESSGNTIYF. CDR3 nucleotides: TGTGCCAGCAGTTACGAGAGCTCTGGAAACACCATATATTTT.

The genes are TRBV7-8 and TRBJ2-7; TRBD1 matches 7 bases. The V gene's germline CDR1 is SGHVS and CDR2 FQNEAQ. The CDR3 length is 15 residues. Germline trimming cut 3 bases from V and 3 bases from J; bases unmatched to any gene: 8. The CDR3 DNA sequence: TGTGCCAGCAGCTTCCCCGGGACAGCCGTCTACGAGCAGTACTTC. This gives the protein CASSFPGTAVYEQYF.

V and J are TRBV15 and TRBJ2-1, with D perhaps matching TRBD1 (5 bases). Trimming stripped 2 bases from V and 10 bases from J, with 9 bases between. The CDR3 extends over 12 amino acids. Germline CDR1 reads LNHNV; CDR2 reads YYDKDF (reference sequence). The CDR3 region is CATSRQNREQFF. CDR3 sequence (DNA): TGTGCCACCAGCAGACAAAACAGGGAGCAGTTCTTC.

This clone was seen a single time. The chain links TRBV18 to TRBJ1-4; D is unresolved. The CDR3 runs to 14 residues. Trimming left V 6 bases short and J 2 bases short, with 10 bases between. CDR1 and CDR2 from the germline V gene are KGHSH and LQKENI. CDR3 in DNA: TGTGCCAGCTCTCATGACACGACTAATGAAAAACTGTTTTTT. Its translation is CASSHDTTNEKLFF.

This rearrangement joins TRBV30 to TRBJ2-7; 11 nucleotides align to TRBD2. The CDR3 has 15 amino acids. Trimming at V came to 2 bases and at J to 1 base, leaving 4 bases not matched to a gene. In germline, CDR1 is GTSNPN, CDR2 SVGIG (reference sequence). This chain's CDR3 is CAWSRGLAVSYEQYF. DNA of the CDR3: TGTGCCTGGAGTCGGGGACTAGCGGTTTCCTACGAGCAGTACTTC.

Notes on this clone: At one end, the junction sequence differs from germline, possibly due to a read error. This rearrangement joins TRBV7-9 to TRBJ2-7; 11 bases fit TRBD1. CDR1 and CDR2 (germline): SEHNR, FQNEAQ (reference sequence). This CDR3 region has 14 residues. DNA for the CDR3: TGTGCCAGCACCTCCTGGGACAGGGGGTACGAGCGGTACTTC. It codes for CASTSWDRGYERYF.